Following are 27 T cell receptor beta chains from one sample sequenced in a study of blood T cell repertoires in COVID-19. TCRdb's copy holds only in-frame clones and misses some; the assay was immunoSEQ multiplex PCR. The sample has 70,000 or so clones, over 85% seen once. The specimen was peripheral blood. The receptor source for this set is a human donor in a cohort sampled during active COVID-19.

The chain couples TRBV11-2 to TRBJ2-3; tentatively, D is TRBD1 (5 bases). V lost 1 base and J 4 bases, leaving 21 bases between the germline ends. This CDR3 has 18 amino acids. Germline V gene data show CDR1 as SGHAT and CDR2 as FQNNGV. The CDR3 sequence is CASSLVGQGLGLSDTQYF. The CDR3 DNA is TGTGCCAGCAGCTTAGTCGGGCAGGGTTTGGGTTTGTCAGATACGCAGTATTTT.

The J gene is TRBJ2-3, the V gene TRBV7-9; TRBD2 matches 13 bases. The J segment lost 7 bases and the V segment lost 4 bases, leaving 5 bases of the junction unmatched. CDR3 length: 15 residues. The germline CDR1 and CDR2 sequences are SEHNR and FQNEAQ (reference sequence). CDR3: CASSSTSGRANTQYF. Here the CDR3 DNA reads TGTGCCAGCAGCTCTACTAGCGGGAGGGCAAATACGCAGTATTTT.

Here the CDR3 DNA reads TGTGCCAGCAGTTTAGGCCCCCACAGGGCCTACTCCTACGAGCAGTACTTC. Its translation is CASSLGPHRAYSYEQYF. The chain employs TRBV27 and TRBJ2-7; TRBD1 might be the D (6 bases). V was clipped by 2 bases and J by 0 bases, with 17 bases between them. Germline values: CDR1 MNHEY, CDR2 SMNVEV (reference sequence). The CDR3 has 17 amino acids.

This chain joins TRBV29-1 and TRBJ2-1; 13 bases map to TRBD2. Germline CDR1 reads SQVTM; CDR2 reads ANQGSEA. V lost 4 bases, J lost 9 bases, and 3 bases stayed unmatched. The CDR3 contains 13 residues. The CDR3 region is CSVALAGGVEQFF. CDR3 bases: TGCAGCGTTGCACTAGCGGGAGGGGTTGAGCAGTTCTTC.

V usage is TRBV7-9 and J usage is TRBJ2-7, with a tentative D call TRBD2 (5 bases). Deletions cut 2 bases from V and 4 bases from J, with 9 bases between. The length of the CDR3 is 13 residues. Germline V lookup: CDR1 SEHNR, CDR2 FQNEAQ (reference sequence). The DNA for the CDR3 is TGTGCCAGCAGCTTAAACGGGAAGTACGAGCAGTACTTC. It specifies CASSLNGKYEQYF.

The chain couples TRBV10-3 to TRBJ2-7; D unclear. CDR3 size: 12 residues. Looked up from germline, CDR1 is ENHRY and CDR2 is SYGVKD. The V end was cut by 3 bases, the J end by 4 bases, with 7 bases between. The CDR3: CAISDQAYEQYF. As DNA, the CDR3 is TGTGCCATCAGTGACCAGGCGTACGAGCAGTACTTC.

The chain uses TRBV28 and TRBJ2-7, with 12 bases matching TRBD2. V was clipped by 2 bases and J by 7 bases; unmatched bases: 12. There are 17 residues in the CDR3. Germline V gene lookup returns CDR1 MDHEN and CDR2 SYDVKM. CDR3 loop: CASSLTILAGGPREQYF. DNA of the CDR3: TGTGCCAGCAGTTTAACTATTCTAGCGGGAGGGCCTCGGGAGCAGTACTTC.

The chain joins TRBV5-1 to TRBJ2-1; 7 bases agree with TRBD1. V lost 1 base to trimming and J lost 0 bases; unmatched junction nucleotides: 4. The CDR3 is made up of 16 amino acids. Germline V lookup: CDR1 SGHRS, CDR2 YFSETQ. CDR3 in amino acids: CASSLQGDHSYNEQFF. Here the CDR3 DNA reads TGCGCCAGCAGCTTGCAGGGGGACCACTCCTACAATGAGCAGTTCTTC.

DNA of the CDR3: TGTGCCAGCAGCCCCCAAGACAGGTTGAACACTGAAGCTTTCTTT. This sequence encodes CASSPQDRLNTEAFF. The chain couples TRBV9 to TRBJ1-1; possibly TRBD1 for D (6 bases). The CDR3 runs 15 residues. Germline V lookup: CDR1 SGDLS, CDR2 YYNGEE. V was trimmed by 4 bases and J by 0 bases, leaving 13 bases between them.

The DNA of the CDR3 is TGTGCCAGCAGTTACTGGGACAGGGGATCAGATACGCAGTATTTT. Translation gives CASSYWDRGSDTQYF. The chain employs TRBV6-6 and TRBJ2-3, with 10 bases fitting TRBD1. The J segment lost 4 bases and the V segment lost 1 base, leaving 2 bases of the junction unmatched. The germline V gene encodes CDR1 MNHNY and CDR2 SVGAGI (reference sequence). The CDR3 extends over 15 amino acids.

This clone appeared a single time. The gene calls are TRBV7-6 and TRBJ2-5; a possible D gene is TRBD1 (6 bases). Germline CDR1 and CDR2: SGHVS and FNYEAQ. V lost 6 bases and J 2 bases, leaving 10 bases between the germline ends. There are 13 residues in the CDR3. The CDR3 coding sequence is TGTGCCAGCAGAGAAGGGACACAAGAGACCCAGTACTTC. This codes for CASREGTQETQYF.

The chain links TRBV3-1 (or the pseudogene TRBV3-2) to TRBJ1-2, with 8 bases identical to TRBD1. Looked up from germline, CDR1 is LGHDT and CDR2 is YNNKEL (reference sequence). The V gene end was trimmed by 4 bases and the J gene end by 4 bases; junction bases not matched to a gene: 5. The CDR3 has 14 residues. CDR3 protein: CASSPRQGSYGYTF. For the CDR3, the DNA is TGTGCCAGCAGCCCTCGACAGGGGAGCTATGGCTACACCTTC.

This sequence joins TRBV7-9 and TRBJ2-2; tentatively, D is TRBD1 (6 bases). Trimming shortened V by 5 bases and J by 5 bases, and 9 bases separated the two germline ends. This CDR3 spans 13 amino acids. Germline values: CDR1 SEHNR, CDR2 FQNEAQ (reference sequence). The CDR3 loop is CASSTTGTGELFF. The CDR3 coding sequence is TGTGCCAGCAGCACTACAGGGACCGGGGAGCTGTTTTTT.

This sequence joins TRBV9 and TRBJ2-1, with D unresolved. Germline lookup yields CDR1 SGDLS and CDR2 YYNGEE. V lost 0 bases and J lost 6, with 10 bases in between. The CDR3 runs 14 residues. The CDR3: CASSVDEARNEQFF. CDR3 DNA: TGTGCCAGCAGCGTAGATGAGGCCCGCAATGAGCAGTTCTTC.

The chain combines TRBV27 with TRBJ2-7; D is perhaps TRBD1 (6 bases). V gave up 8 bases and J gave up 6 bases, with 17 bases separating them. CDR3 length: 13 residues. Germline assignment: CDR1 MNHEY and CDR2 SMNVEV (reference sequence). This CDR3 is CASSAFTGSEQYF. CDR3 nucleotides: TGTGCCAGCTCCGCCTTTACAGGGAGCGAGCAGTACTTC.

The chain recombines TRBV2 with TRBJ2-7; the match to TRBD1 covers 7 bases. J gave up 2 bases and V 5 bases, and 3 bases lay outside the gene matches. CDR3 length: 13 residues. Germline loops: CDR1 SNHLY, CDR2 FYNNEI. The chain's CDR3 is CASSTGVPYEQYF. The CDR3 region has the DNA TGTGCCAGCAGTACAGGGGTCCCCTACGAGCAGTACTTC.

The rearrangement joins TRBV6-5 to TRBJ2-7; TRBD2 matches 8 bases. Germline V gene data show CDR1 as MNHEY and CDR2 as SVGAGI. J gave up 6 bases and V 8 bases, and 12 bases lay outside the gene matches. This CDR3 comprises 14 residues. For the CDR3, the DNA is TGTGCCAGCTCAGAACCCAGCGGGAGAGGCGAGCAGTACTTC. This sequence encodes CASSEPSGRGEQYF.

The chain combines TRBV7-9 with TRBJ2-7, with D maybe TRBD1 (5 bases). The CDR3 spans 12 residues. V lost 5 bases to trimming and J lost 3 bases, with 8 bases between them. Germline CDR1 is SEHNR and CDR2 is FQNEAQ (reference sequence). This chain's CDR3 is CASSATDYEQYF. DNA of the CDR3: TGTGCCAGCAGCGCGACAGACTACGAGCAGTACTTC.

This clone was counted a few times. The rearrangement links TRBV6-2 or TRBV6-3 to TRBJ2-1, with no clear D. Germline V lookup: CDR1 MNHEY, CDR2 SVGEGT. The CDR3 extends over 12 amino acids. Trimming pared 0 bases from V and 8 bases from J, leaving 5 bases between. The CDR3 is CASSYSPDEQFF. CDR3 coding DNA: TGTGCCAGCAGTTACTCGCCAGATGAGCAGTTCTTC.

CDR3 sequence (DNA): TGTGCCTGGGGTCCGGGACTAGCGACGAATGAGCAGTTCTTC. Translating it yields CAWGPGLATNEQFF. The chain combines TRBV30 with TRBJ2-1; 10 bases are a match to TRBD2. Germline V gene lookup returns CDR1 GTSNPN and CDR2 SVGIG (reference sequence). V trimming: 5 bases; J trimming: 7 bases; junction bases outside the gene matches: 8. This CDR3 spans 14 amino acids. The full variable domain, its missing parts supplied by reference TRBV30 and TRBJ2-1, is SQTIHQWPATLVQPVGSPLSLECTVEGTSNPNLYWYRQAAGRGLQLLFYSVGIGQISSEVPQNLSASRPQDRQFILSSKKLLLSDSGFYLCAWGPGLATNEQFFGPGTRLTVL.

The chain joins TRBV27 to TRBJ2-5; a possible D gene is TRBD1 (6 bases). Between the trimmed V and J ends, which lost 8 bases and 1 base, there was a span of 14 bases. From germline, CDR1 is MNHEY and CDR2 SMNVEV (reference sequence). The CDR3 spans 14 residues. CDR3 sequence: CASPYGGGQETQYF. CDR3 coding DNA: TGTGCCAGCCCTTATGGGGGCGGCCAAGAGACCCAGTACTTC.

In nucleotides, the CDR3 is TGTGCCAGTAGAGACAGGGGCACCGGGGAGCTGTTTTTT. This gives the protein CASRDRGTGELFF. The chain joins TRBV19 to TRBJ2-2; 8 nucleotides agree with TRBD1. J was trimmed by 4 bases and V by 6 bases; bases with no gene match: 1. CDR1 and CDR2 from the germline V gene are LNHDA and SQIVND (reference sequence). The CDR3 has 13 residues.

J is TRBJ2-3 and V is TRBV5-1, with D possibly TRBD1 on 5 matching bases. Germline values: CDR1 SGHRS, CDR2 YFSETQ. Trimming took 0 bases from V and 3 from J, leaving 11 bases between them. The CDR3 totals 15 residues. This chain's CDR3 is CASSLGGQGTDTQYF. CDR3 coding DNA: TGCGCCAGCAGCTTGGGAGGCCAGGGAACAGATACGCAGTATTTT.

The CDR3 sequence is CASSLLYRYEQYF. The CDR3 nucleotides read TGTGCCAGCAGTTTATTGTACAGATACGAGCAGTACTTC. The chain is built from TRBV28 and TRBJ2-7; D gene uncertain. Germline-derived CDR1 and CDR2 are MDHEN and SYDVKM. V was trimmed by 1 base and J by 4 bases, leaving 8 bases between them. The CDR3 loop spans 13 amino acids.

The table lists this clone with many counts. The CDR3 is CASRPSLYEQYF. The DNA for the CDR3 is TGTGCCAGCAGACCCTCCCTATACGAGCAGTACTTC. V is TRBV2 and J is TRBJ2-7; D is undetermined. Deletions cut 6 bases from V and 4 bases from J, with 10 bases between. Germline-derived CDR1 and CDR2 are SNHLY and FYNNEI. This CDR3 is 12 amino acids long.

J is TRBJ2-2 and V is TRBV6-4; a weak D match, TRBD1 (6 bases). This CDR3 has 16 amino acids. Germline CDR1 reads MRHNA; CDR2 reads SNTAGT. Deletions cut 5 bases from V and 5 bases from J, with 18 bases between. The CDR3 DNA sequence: TGTGCCAGCAGTCAAGGGGGAGATGGTCAAACCGGGGAGCTGTTTTTT. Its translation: CASSQGGDGQTGELFF.

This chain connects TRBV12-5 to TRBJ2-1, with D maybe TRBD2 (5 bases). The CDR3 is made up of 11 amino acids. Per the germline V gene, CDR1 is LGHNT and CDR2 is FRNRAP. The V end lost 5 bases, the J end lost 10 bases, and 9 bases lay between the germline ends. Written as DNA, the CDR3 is TGTGCTAGTGGTCGCACGGGAGAGCAGTTCTTC. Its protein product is CASGRTGEQFF.